Included here is one TCR beta chain sequence, with context. The data originate from a study of control samples from healthy donors and cancer patients. Method: immunoSEQ multiplex PCR; TCRdb's copy keeps in-frame clones and lacks some. The sample holds tens of thousands of clones, roughly 90% seen once. The CDR3 is 15 residues long. V was cut by 5 bases and J by 4 bases, with 17 bases left in between. Germline V lookup: CDR1 SGHVS, CDR2 FQNEAQ. The sequence came from a woman aged 50 to 60 in good health. The gene calls are TRBV7-8 and TRBJ1-2; a possible D gene is TRBD1 (6 bases). Material for sequencing was blood. This chain's CDR3 is CASSRLETGLYGYTF. Here the CDR3 DNA reads TGTGCCAGCAGCCGATTAGAGACAGGCCTCTATGGCTACACCTTC.